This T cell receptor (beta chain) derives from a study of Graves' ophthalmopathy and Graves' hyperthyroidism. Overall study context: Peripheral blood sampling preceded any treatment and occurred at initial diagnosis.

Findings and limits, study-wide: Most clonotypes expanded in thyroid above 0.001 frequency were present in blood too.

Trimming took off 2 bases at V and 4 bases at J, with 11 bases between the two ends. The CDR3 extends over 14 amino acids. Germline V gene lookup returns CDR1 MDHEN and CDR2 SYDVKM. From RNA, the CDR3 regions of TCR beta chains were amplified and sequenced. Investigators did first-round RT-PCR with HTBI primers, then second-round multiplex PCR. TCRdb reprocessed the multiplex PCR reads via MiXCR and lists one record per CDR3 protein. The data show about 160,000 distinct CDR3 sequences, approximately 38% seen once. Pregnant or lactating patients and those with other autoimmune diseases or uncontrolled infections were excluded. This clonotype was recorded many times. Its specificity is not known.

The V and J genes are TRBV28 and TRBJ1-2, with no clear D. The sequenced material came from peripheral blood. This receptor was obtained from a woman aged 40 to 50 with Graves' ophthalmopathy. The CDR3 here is CASSLVRAGYGYTF. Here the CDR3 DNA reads TGTGCCAGCAGTTTAGTTAGGGCTGGCTATGGCTACACCTTC.